These T cell receptor beta chains were read from a single sample in a study of T-cell reconstitution after alpha-beta-depleted transplantation in children. TCRdb re-called the PCR reads with MiXCR, one entry per CDR3 protein. Here the sample spans approximately 420,000 distinct CDR3 sequences, approximately 11% being singletons. The starting material was PBMCs from the stem cell graft donor, obtained from the stem cell graft. The origin of the receptors is a human donor who donated a stem cell graft to a child with acute myeloid leukemia. The conserved cysteine and the conserved F or W are not part of the CDR3 here. Each record gives: CDR3 length, V gene, J gene, CDR3 protein.

>12|TRBV5-1|TRBJ1-1
ASSRGQGVAEAF
>11|TRBV5-1|TRBJ1-1
ASRQGANTEAF
>11|TRBV12-3/TRBV12-4|TRBJ2-3
ASTGGVTDTQY
>12|TRBV20-1|TRBJ2-7
SARDFSPRGEQY
>13|TRBV6-1|TRBJ2-7
ASRTGASGLYEQY
>11|TRBV15|TRBJ1-2
ATSAGTNYGYT
>12|TRBV9|TRBJ2-5
ASSVSSGGETQY
>14|TRBV12-5|TRBJ1-1
ASGRTGGGPYAEAF
>12|TRBV10-3|TRBJ2-1
AIRSAGEANEQF
>11|TRBV24-1|TRBJ2-2
ATSETNTGELF
>13|TRBV27|TRBJ2-1
ASSLDGSNYNEQF
>17|TRBV5-1|TRBJ1-1
ASSCPSGRICPMNTEAF
>14|TRBV20-1|TRBJ2-3
SARDNRVFFTDTQY
>11|TRBV7-2|TRBJ1-2
ASSQGQGGGYT
>13|TRBV9|TRBJ1-2
ASSARTGSSSGYT
>11|TRBV7-8|TRBJ2-7
ASSLARGSEQY
>16|TRBV5-1|TRBJ2-6
ASSPLIHPSSGANVLT
>13|TRBV28|TRBJ2-7
ASSPSADEWYEQY
>13|TRBV29-1|TRBJ2-2
SVELKTSWTGELF
>13|TRBV5-1|TRBJ2-7
ASSFSSDTSYEQY
>13|TRBV3-1|TRBJ2-7
ASSQGAGVQYEQY
>12|TRBV27|TRBJ2-7
ASSSSWGGYEQY
>11|TRBV12-3/TRBV12-4|TRBJ2-5
ASTSFIGETQY
>16|TRBV27|TRBJ1-4
ASSPDAGTAAPNEKLF
>14|TRBV4-1|TRBJ1-1
ASSQDRWGADTEAF
>12|TRBV20-1|TRBJ2-7
SARWGGIQYEQY
>13|TRBV15|TRBJ2-5
ATSSVFRVGETQY
>15|TRBV6-2/TRBV6-3|TRBJ2-3
ASSPVLAVSSTDTQY
>17|TRBV7-8|TRBJ1-1
ASSFLIFPGQGANTEAF
>12|TRBV5-1|TRBJ1-1
ASSRRQENTEAF
>12|TRBV4-1|TRBJ2-7
ASSQGIWGERQY
>13|TRBV5-1|TRBJ1-1
ASSLSGGGVEEAF
>12|TRBV29-1|TRBJ2-3
SVALGLRTDTQY
>10|TRBV20-1|TRBJ1-5
SARGGNQPQH